This TCR beta chain was captured in a study of Graves' ophthalmopathy and Graves' hyperthyroidism. Scientists amplified the TCR beta CDR3 regions from RNA transcripts. Second-round multiplex PCR came after first-round RT-PCR with HTBI primers. MiXCR, applied by TCRdb to the multiplex PCR reads, yields one record per CDR3 protein. The sample holds roughly 610,000 distinct CDR3 sequences, over 20% seen once. This clonotype was seen repeatedly, ten times or more. The sequenced sample was peripheral blood. This clonotype originated in a woman in her late teens or twenties with stable Graves' hyperthyroidism. Some clones in this sample may be carry-over from other donors' samples.

The CDR3 here is CATSNRQSPLSMNTEAFF. The DNA of the CDR3 is TGTGCCACCAGCAATAGACAGTCCCCCCTTTCCATGAACACTGAAGCTTTCTTT. The V and J genes are TRBV15 and TRBJ1-1; D perhaps matches TRBD1 (5 bases). This CDR3 is built from 18 residues. V was cut by 4 bases and J by 0 bases, with 21 bases left in between. Germline values: CDR1 LNHNV, CDR2 YYDKDF (reference sequence).